The next 17 T cell receptor beta chains were all read from a single sample in a study of cytomegalovirus exposure and HLA in healthy donors. Clones were read by immunoSEQ multiplex PCR, and TCRdb kept only the in-frame ones, dropping some. The table has some 70,000 clones, approximately 96% seen once; the top ten hold 2% to 2.5%. Sample: PBMCs. The receptors shown here come from a man between 18 and 29 years old in good health and CMV-seronegative.

V usage is TRBV19 and J usage is TRBJ1-1; no reliable D call. Germline CDR1 is LNHDA and CDR2 is SQIVND (reference sequence). The CDR3 has 12 residues. Trimming left V 4 bases short and J 2 bases short, with 5 bases between. CDR3 nucleotide sequence: TGTGCCAGTAGTACCTATAACACTGAAGCTTTCTTT. Translation: CASSTYNTEAFF.

This clone was counted once. The rearrangement uses TRBV19 and TRBJ1-2, with 10 bases matching TRBD1. The length of the CDR3 is 16 residues. Germline loops: CDR1 LNHDA, CDR2 SQIVND (reference sequence). The V and J ends lost 4 bases and 7 bases, in that order; junction bases with no gene match: 12. The CDR3 loop is CASSTSPGTGDPGYTF. CDR3 nucleotides: TGTGCCAGTAGTACTTCTCCCGGGACAGGGGATCCTGGCTACACCTTC. The entire variable domain, with the rest obtained from reference TRBV19 and TRBJ1-2, is as follows: DGGITQSPKYLFRKEGQNVTLSCEQNLNHDAMYWYRQDPGQGLRLIYYSQIVNDFQKGDIAEGYSVSREKKESFPLTVTSAQKNPTAFYLCASSTSPGTGDPGYTFGSGTRLTVV.

The gene calls are TRBV4-1 and TRBJ1-4; D remains unclear. Germline lookup yields CDR1 MGHRA and CDR2 YSYEKL. V was pared by 0 bases and J by 6 bases, with 17 bases between. The CDR3 is 17 residues long. CDR3 protein: CASSQDLPWRRDEKLFF. The CDR3 bases are TGCGCCAGCAGCCAAGATTTACCCTGGAGGCGGGATGAAAAACTGTTTTTT.

The chain carries TRBV11-3 and TRBJ2-2; 7 bases agree with TRBD1. V lost 5 bases and J lost 4; bases outside the gene matches: 10. CDR3 size: 16 residues. Germline lookup yields CDR1 SGHNT and CDR2 YENEEA. CDR3 bases: TGTGCCAGCAGCCCCAGACAGGGAATGATCACCGGGGAGCTGTTTTTT. This codes for CASSPRQGMITGELFF.

The rearrangement joins TRBV6-5 to TRBJ1-5; possibly TRBD1 for D (6 bases). V was clipped by 6 bases and J by 2 bases, with 11 bases between them. This CDR3 comprises 14 residues. Germline V gives CDR1 MNHEY, CDR2 SVGAGI. The CDR3 loop reads CASSQDSRNQPQHF. For the CDR3, the DNA is TGTGCCAGCAGCCAGGACAGTCGCAATCAGCCCCAGCATTTT.

The chain carries TRBV18 and TRBJ2-1, with D perhaps matching TRBD2 (6 bases). The CDR3 consists of 14 residues. The V end lost 4 bases, the J end lost 8 bases, and 15 bases lay between the germline ends. Germline CDR1 KGHSH, CDR2 LQKENI. The CDR3, as DNA: TGTGCCAGCTCACAGGAGGTGGGGGAGGATGAGCAGTTCTTC. It codes for CASSQEVGEDEQFF.

The chain has TRBV14 and TRBJ1-2; tentative D call: TRBD1 (5 bases). Germline V CDR1 and CDR2: SGHDN, FVKESK. Trimming removed 4 bases at V and 2 bases at J, with 14 bases between. CDR3 length: 15 amino acids. Here the CDR3 reads CASSPIGGMNYGYTF. The CDR3 DNA is TGTGCCAGCAGCCCCATCGGGGGAATGAACTATGGCTACACCTTC.

The chain links TRBV6-5 to TRBJ2-7, with TRBD2 as a possible D gene (6 bases). The CDR3 covers 10 residues. Germline-derived CDR1 and CDR2 are MNHEY and SVGAGI. The V end was cut by 8 bases, the J end by 4 bases, with 6 bases between. The CDR3 DNA reads as TGTGCCAGCGGGGGGTACGAGCAGTACTTC. This gives the protein CASGGYEQYF.

This chain uses TRBV6-1 with TRBJ1-5; 8 bases line up with TRBD1. V shed 7 bases, J shed 5 bases, and the junction held 10 bases outside the gene matches. CDR1 MNHNS and CDR2 SASEGT come from the germline V gene. The CDR3 runs to 15 residues. The CDR3 loop is CASTSRDRPDQPQHF. The CDR3 DNA follows: TGTGCCAGCACCTCCCGGGACAGGCCCGATCAGCCCCAGCATTTT.

The V and J genes are TRBV28 and TRBJ2-3, with 7 nucleotides matching TRBD1. This CDR3 spans 13 amino acids. J lost 9 bases, V lost 1 base, and 4 bases had no gene match. Germline CDR1 reads MDHEN; CDR2 reads SYDVKM. CDR3 in amino acids: CASSLSGTATQYF. CDR3 DNA: TGTGCCAGCAGTTTATCCGGGACAGCGACGCAGTATTTT.

This rearrangement joins TRBV2 to TRBJ1-5; 9 bases are a match to TRBD1. CDR1 and CDR2 from the germline V gene are SNHLY and FYNNEI. V dropped 6 bases and J dropped 3; count of bases not matched to a gene: 6. This CDR3 has 15 residues. The CDR3 here is CASRGGQGDNQPQHF. The CDR3 DNA sequence: TGTGCCAGCAGGGGGGGACAGGGAGACAATCAGCCCCAGCATTTT.

The chain recombines TRBV5-6 with TRBJ1-2, with 7 bases identical to TRBD1. Trimming took 3 bases from V and 4 from J; bases not matched to a gene: 9. Germline CDR1 reads SGHDT; CDR2 reads YYEEEE. The CDR3 is 15 amino acids. The CDR3 bases are TGTGCCAGCAGCTCCAGGGGGGCGCAGGGCTATGGCTACACCTTC. Its translation is CASSSRGAQGYGYTF.

The rearrangement links TRBV11-2 to TRBJ1-1; D possibly corresponds to TRBD1 (5 bases). Germline CDR1 reads SGHAT; CDR2 reads FQNNGV. This CDR3 is 13 amino acids long. V lost 0 bases to trimming and J lost 11 bases, with 13 bases between them. CDR3 residues: CASSLDRGEAAFF. In nucleotides, the CDR3 is TGTGCCAGCAGCTTAGATCGGGGGGAGGCGGCTTTCTTT.

This clone has a single count. The chain combines TRBV4-1 with TRBJ2-2; D gene ambiguous. The CDR3 length is 16 residues. V was trimmed by 2 bases and J by 4 bases, leaving 14 bases between them. Germline CDR1 reads MGHRA; CDR2 reads YSYEKL. CDR3 in amino acids: CASSQPQAASTGELFF. The DNA for the CDR3 is TGCGCCAGCAGCCAACCCCAGGCTGCGAGCACCGGGGAGCTGTTTTTT.

This clone was detected only once. The V and J genes are TRBV6-1 and TRBJ1-2; TRBD1 might be the D (5 bases). The germline V gene has CDR1 MNHNS and CDR2 SASEGT. The CDR3 loop spans 16 amino acids. V lost 1 base to trimming and J lost 5 bases, with 17 bases between them. This chain's CDR3 is CASSEGWGDHPYGYTF. The CDR3 region has the DNA TGTGCCAGCAGTGAAGGGTGGGGGGATCATCCGTATGGCTACACCTTC.

The chain has TRBV4-1 and TRBJ1-1, with a tentative D call TRBD1 (5 bases). This CDR3 has 14 residues. Germline CDR1 reads MGHRA; CDR2 reads YSYEKL. V was cut by 4 bases and J by 2 bases, with 11 bases left in between. The DNA of the CDR3 is TGCGCCAGCAGCCCTTTAAGGGGAAACACTGAAGCTTTCTTT. Translating gives CASSPLRGNTEAFF.

The chain couples TRBV27 to TRBJ2-5; 8 bases align to TRBD2. This CDR3 spans 16 amino acids. V lost 5 bases to trimming and J lost 5 bases; unmatched junction nucleotides: 13. Germline CDR1 and CDR2: MNHEY and SMNVEV (reference sequence). CDR3: CASSPHPAGGEETQYF. The CDR3 nucleotides are TGTGCCAGCAGTCCCCACCCTGCGGGAGGTGAGGAGACCCAGTACTTC.